Following are 8 T cell receptor beta chains from one sample sequenced in a study of identical twins. TCRdb used MiXCR to reprocess the 5' RACE reads, holding one entry per CDR3 protein. Here the sample spans 460,000 or so distinct CDR3 sequences, 12% to 15% being singletons. The same sample was also studied in work on yellow fever vaccine responses in identical twins.

Sample: CD4+ T cells sorted from blood. These receptors came from a woman aged 18-29 years in good health.

This clonotype came up many times. V usage is TRBV29-1 and J usage is TRBJ2-7; TRBD2 aligns across 8 bases. Germline CDR1 and CDR2: SQVTM and ANQGSEA. J gave up 6 bases and V 2 bases, and 6 bases lay outside the gene matches. The CDR3 runs 13 residues. As DNA, the CDR3 is TGCAGCGTTGAATCCAGCGGGAGATTCGAGCAGTACTTC. Residues: CSVESSGRFEQYF.

The chain links TRBV7-2 to TRBJ2-5; TRBD1 aligns across 8 bases. Trimming removed 5 bases from V and 5 bases from J; junction bases left unmatched: 10. Germline V gene sequence: CDR1 SGHTA, CDR2 FQGNSA. The CDR3 has 15 amino acids. In DNA, the CDR3 is TGTGCCAGCAGCATCAGGACAGGGTATGGGGAGACCCAGTACTTC. This encodes CASSIRTGYGETQYF.

The chain has TRBV9 and TRBJ2-3, with D unresolved. The V end lost 2 bases, the J end lost 10 bases, and 11 bases lay between the germline ends. Looked up from germline, CDR1 is SGDLS and CDR2 is YYNGEE. CDR3 length: 12 residues. This CDR3 is CASSVQPGAQYF. Written as DNA, the CDR3 is TGTGCCAGCAGCGTCCAACCTGGCGCGCAGTATTTT.

The genes are TRBV28 and TRBJ1-1; D is undetermined. Per the germline V gene, CDR1 is MDHEN and CDR2 is SYDVKM. Trimming shortened V by 5 bases and J by 1 base, and 5 bases separated the two germline ends. The CDR3 length is 12 residues. The CDR3 sequence: CASSQTNTEAFF. The CDR3 nucleotides read TGTGCCAGCAGTCAAACGAACACTGAAGCTTTCTTT.

The CDR3 sequence is CASSLSSPRGFGTEAFF. CDR3 sequence (DNA): TGTGCCAGCAGCTTATCTTCCCCTAGGGGTTTCGGCACTGAAGCTTTCTTT. The gene calls are TRBV7-9 and TRBJ1-1; D may be TRBD1 (5 bases). Germline values: CDR1 SEHNR, CDR2 FQNEAQ (reference sequence). V gave up 2 bases and J gave up 4 bases, with 20 bases separating them. CDR3 length: 17 residues.

This clonotype was counted between two and nine times. The CDR3 loop reads CATSDFRPGTSGLNEQFF. Written as DNA, the CDR3 is TGTGCCACCAGTGATTTCAGGCCCGGGACTAGCGGCTTAAATGAGCAGTTCTTC. This chain joins TRBV24-1 and TRBJ2-1; 11 bases map to TRBD2. Germline CDR1 and CDR2: KGHDR and SFDVKD. This CDR3 has 18 amino acids. The V segment lost 1 base and the J segment 7 bases; nucleotides outside the gene matches: 11.

The V call is TRBV5-1, the J call TRBJ2-3, with unresolved D. The germline V and J ends were trimmed by 2 bases and 0 bases, with 10 bases remaining between them. The germline V gene encodes CDR1 SGHRS and CDR2 YFSETQ. The CDR3 covers 15 residues. CDR3 bases: TGCGCCAGCAGCTTTGACAAGACTAGCACAGATACGCAGTATTTT. This codes for CASSFDKTSTDTQYF.

This clonotype has at least ten counts. This chain uses TRBV29-1 with TRBJ1-1; D is unresolved. V was clipped by 5 bases and J by 1 base, with 14 bases between them. The CDR3 totals 14 residues. Germline CDR1 and CDR2: SQVTM and ANQGSEA. CDR3 coding DNA: TGCAGCGTTATTTTAAGACAAACGAACACTGAAGCTTTCTTT. This codes for CSVILRQTNTEAFF.